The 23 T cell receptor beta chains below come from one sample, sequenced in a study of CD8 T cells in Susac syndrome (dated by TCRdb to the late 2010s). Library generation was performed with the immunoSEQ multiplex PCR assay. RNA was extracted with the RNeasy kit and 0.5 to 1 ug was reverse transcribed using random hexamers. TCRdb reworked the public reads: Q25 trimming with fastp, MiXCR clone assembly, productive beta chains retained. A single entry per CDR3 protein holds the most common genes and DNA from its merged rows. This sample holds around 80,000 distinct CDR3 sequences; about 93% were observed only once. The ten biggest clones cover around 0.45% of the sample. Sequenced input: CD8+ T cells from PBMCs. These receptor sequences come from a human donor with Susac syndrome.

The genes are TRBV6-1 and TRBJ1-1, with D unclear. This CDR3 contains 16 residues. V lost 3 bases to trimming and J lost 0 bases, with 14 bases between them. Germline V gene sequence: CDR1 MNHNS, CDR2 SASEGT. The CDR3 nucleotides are TGTGCCAGCAGTGACGGACGGATGAAAATGAACACTGAAGCTTTCTTT. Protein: CASSDGRMKMNTEAFF.

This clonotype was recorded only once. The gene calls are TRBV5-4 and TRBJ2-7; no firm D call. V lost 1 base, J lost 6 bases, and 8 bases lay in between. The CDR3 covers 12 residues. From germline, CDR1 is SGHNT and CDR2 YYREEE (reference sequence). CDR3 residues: CASSLWPSEQYF. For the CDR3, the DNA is TGTGCCAGCAGCTTGTGGCCAAGCGAGCAGTACTTC.

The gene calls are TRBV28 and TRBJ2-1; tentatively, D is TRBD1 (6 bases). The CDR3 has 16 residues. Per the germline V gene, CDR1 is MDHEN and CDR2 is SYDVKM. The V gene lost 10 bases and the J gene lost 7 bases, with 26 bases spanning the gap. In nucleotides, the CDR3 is TGTGCCATCAACCCGTGGACAGTTTCCTCCGAGAATGAGCAGTTCTTC. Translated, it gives CAINPWTVSSENEQFF. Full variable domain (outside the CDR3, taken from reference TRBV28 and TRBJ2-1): DVKVTQSSRYLVKRTGEKVFLECVQDMDHENMFWYRQDPGLGLRLIYFSYDVKMKEKGDIPEGYSVSREKKERFSLILESASTNQTSMYLCAINPWTVSSENEQFFGPGTRLTVL.

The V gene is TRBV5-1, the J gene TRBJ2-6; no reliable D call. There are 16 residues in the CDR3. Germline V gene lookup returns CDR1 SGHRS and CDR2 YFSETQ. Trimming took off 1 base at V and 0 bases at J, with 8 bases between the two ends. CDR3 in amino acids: CASSLNGDSGANVLTF. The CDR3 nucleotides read TGCGCCAGCAGCTTGAACGGAGACTCTGGGGCCAACGTCCTGACTTTC.

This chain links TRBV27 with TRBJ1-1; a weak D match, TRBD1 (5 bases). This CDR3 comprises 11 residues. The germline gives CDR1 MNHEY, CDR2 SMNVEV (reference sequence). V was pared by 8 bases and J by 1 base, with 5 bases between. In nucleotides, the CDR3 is TGTGCCAGCGGACAGAACACTGAAGCTTTCTTT. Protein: CASGQNTEAFF.

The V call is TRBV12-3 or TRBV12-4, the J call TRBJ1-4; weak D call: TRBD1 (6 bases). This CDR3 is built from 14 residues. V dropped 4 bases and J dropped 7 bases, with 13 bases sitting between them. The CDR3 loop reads CASSWGGLAEKLFF. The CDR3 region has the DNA TGTGCCAGCAGTTGGGGGGGGCTTGCTGAAAAACTGTTTTTT.

The CDR3 region is CAIAAHWENIQYF. The CDR3 bases are TGTGCCATTGCGGCCCACTGGGAAAACATTCAGTACTTC. The chain joins TRBV10-3 to TRBJ2-4; D unresolved. V was cut by 9 bases and J by 5 bases, with 14 bases left in between. This CDR3 has 13 residues. The germline V gene has CDR1 ENHRY and CDR2 SYGVKD.

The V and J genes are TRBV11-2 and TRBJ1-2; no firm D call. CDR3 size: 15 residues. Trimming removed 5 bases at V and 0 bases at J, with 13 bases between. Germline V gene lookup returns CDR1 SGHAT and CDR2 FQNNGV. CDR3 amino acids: CASSGDWEANYGYTF. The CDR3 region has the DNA TGTGCCAGCAGCGGAGACTGGGAAGCTAACTATGGCTACACCTTC.

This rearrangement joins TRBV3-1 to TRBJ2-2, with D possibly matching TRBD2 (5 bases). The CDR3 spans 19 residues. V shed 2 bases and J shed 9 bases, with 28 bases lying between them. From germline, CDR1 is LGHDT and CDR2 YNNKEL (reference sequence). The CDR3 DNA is TGTGCCAGCAGCCAATCTAATCCCGAGGACTTTATTGTTACCAGGGAGCTGTTTTTT. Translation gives CASSQSNPEDFIVTRELFF.

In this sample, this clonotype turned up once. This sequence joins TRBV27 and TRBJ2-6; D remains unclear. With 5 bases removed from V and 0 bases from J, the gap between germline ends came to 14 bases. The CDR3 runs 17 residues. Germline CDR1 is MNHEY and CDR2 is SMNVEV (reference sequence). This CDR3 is CASSPFGGSSGANVLTF. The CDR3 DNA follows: TGTGCCAGCAGTCCCTTCGGTGGCTCCTCTGGGGCCAACGTCCTGACTTTC.

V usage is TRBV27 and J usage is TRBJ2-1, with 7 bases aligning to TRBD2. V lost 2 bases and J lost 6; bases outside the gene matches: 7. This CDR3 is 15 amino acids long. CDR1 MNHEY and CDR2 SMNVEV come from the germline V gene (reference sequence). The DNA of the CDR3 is TGTGCCAGCAGTTTAATACCAGGCGGGGGCAATGAGCAGTTCTTC. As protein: CASSLIPGGGNEQFF.

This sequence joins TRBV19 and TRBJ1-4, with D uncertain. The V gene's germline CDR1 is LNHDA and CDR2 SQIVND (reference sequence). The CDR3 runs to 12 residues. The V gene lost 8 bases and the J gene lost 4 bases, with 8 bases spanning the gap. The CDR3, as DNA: TGTGCCAGTTCGCAGATTAATGAAAAACTGTTTTTT. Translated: CASSQINEKLFF.

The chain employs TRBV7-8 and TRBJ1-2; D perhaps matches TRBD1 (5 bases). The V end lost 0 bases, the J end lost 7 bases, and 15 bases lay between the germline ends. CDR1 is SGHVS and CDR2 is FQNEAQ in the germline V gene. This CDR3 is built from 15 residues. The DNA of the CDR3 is TGTGCCAGCAGCTTAGCGGGACTCCCTGGGGGTGGCTACACCTTC. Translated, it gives CASSLAGLPGGGYTF.

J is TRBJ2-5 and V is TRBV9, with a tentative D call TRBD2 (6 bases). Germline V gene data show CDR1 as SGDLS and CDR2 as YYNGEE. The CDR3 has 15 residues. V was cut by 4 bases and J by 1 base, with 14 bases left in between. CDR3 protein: CASSSEPGAQETQYF. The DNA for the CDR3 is TGTGCCAGCAGCTCAGAGCCGGGAGCCCAAGAGACCCAGTACTTC.

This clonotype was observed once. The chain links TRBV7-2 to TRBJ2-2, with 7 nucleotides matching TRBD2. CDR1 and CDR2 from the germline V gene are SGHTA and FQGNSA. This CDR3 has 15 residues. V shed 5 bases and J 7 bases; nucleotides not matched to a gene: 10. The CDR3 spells CASSPREERFGELFF. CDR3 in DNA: TGTGCCAGCAGCCCCCGGGAGGAACGATTCGGGGAGCTGTTTTTT.

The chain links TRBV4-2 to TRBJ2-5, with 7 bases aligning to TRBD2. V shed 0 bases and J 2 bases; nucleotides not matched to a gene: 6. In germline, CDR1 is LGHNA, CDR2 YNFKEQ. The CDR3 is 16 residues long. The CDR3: CASSQEILAAQETQYF. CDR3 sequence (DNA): TGTGCCAGCAGCCAAGAGATCCTAGCGGCGCAAGAGACCCAGTACTTC.

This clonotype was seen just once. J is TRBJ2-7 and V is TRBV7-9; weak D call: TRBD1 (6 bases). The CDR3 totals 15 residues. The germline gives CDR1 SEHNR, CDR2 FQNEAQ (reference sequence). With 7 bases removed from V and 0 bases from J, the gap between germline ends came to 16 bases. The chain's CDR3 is CASTKTTGLSYEQYF. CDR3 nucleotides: TGTGCCAGCACCAAAACCACAGGGCTCTCCTACGAGCAGTACTTC.

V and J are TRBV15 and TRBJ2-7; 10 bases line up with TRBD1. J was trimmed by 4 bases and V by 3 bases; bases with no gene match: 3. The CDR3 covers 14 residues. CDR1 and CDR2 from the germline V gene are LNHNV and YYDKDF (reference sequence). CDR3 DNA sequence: TGTGCCACCAGCAGGACAGGGGGCGCGTACGAGCAGTACTTC. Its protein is CATSRTGGAYEQYF.

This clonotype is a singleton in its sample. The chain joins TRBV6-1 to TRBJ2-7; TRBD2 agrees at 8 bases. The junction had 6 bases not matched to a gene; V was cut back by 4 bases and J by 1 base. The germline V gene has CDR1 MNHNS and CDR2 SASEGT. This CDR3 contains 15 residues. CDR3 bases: TGTGCCAGCAGTGCGGGGGGGTGGGGTTCCTACGAGCAGTACTTC. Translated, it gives CASSAGGWGSYEQYF.

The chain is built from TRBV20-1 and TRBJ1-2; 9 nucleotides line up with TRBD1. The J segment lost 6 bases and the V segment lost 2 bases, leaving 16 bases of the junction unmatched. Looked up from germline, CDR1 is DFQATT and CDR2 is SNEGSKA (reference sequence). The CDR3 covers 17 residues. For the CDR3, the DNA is TGCAGTGCTAGAAACACCCTAGCGTGGGACAGGGAAAATGGCTACACCTTC. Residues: CSARNTLAWDRENGYTF.

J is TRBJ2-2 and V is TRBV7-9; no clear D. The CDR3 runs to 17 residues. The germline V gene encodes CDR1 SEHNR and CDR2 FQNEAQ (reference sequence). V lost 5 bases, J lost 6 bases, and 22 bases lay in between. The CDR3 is CASSGVDGATGPGELFF. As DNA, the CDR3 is TGTGCCAGCAGCGGGGTAGATGGAGCGACCGGTCCCGGGGAGCTGTTTTTT.

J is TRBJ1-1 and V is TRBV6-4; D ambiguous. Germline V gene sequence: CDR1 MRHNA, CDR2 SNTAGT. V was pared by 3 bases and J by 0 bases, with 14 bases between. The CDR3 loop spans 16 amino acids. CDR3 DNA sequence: TGTGCCAGCAGTGAAAGGGCAGGCAGCTTGAACACTGAAGCTTTCTTT. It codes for CASSERAGSLNTEAFF.

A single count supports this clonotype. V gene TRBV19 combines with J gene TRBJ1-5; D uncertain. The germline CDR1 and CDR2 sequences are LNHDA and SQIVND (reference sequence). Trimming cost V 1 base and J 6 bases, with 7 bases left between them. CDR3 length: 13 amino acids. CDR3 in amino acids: CASSIALSQPQHF. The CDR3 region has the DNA TGTGCCAGTAGTATAGCCCTTAGTCAGCCCCAGCATTTT.